The clone carrying this T cell receptor beta chain was counted at least ten times. Its specificity is not known. This specimen belongs to a study of T cells in Graves' hyperthyroidism and ophthalmopathy. General study findings and limits: Most expanded thyroid clonotypes above 0.001 recurred in blood.

With 2 bases removed from V and 3 bases from J, the gap between germline ends came to 8 bases. CDR1 ENHRY and CDR2 SYGVKD come from the germline V gene. The CDR3 is made up of 15 amino acids. RNA transcripts gave rise to amplified TCR beta CDR3 regions. Researchers ran a first-round RT-PCR on the TCR CDR3 using the HTBI primer set. One entry per CDR3 protein, called by TCRdb with MiXCR from the multiplex PCR reads. The table has roughly 250,000 distinct CDR3 sequences, 13% to 15% seen once. The sequenced sample consisted of blood. The chain recombines TRBV10-3 with TRBJ1-6; tentatively, D is TRBD1 (5 bases). The origin of this receptor is a woman aged 40 to 50 with Graves' hyperthyroidism that later progressed to Graves' ophthalmopathy. CDR3 in DNA: TGTGCCATCAGTGAGGACAGAAGCTATAATTCACCCCTCCACTTT. Translated, it gives CAISEDRSYNSPLHF.